This T cell receptor beta chain was sequenced during a study of blood T cells in healthy people across ages. Study results and limitations: Older age coincided with a roughly linear decline in TCR beta diversity per million T cells. Considered underestimates were the diversity estimates obtained from one million T cells. Higher naive T cell percentage went strongly together with higher TCR beta diversity.

The germline CDR1 and CDR2 sequences are DFQATT and SNEGSKA (reference sequence). The CDR3 has 14 residues. The V end lost 7 bases, the J end lost 3 bases, and 19 bases lay between the germline ends. Sample donors were healthy Caucasian individuals that came from Russia, aged about 6 to 95. The use of a sample-barcoded 5' primer and a J-beta primer mix characterized a second PCR of roughly 6 to 11 cycles. From the 5' RACE reads, TCRdb called clonotypes with MiXCR, one entry per CDR3 protein. The sample yields some 1.7 million distinct CDR3 sequences, roughly 27% seen once. This clonotype appeared many times. Its target is unknown.

The sequenced sample was blood. This chain uses TRBV20-1 with TRBJ2-7; possible D gene TRBD2, 5 bases. The receptor comes from a woman aged 25 to 39 in good health. CDR3 DNA: TGCAGTGTCCCGAGAGGGCACCCTTACTACGAGCAGTACTTC. It yields the protein CSVPRGHPYYEQYF.